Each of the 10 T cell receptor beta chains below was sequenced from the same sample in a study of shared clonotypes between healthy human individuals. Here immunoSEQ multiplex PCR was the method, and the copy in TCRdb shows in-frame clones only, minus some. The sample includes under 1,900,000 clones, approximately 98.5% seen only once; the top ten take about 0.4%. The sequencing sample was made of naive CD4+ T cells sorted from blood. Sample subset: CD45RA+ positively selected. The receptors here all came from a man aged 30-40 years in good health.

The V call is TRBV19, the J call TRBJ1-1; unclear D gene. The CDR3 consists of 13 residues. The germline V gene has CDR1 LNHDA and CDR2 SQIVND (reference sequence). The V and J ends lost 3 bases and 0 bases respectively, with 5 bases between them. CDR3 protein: CASSMMMNTEAFF. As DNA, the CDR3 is TGTGCCAGTAGTATGATGATGAACACTGAAGCTTTCTTT.

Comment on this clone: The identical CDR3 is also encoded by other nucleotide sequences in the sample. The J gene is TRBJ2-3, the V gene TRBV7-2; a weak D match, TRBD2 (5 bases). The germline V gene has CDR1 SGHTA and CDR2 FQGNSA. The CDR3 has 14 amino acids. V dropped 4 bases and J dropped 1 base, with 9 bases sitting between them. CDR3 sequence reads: CASSSRTGTDTQYF. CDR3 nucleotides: TGTGCCAGCAGCTCTCGGACTGGCACAGATACGCAGTATTTT. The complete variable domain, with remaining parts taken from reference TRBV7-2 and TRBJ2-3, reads GAGVSQSPSNKVTEKGKDVELRCDPISGHTALYWYRQSLGQGLEFLIYFQGNSAPDKSGLPSDRFSAERTGGSVSTLTIQRTQQEDSAVYLCASSSRTGTDTQYFGPGTRLTVL.

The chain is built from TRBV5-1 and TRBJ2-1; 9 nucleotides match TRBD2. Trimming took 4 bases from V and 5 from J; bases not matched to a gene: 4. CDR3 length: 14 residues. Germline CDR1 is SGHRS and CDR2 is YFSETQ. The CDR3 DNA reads TGCGCCAGCAGCATCCTAGCGGGAAACAATGAGCAGTTCTTC. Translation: CASSILAGNNEQFF. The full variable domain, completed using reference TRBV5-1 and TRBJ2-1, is KAGVTQTPRYLIKTRGQQVTLSCSPISGHRSVSWYQQTPGQGLQFLFEYFSETQRNKGNFPGRFSGRQFSNSRSEMNVSTLELGDSALYLCASSILAGNNEQFFGPGTRLTVL.

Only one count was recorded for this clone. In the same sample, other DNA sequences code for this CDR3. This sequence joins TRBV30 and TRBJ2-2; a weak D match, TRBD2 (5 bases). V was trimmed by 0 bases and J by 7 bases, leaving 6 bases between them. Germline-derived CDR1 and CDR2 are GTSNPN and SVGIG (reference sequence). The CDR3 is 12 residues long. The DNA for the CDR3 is TGTGCCTGGAGTGTCGGAGGCGGGGAGCTGTTTTTT. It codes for CAWSVGGGELFF. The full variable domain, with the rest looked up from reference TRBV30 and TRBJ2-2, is SQTIHQWPATLVQPVGSPLSLECTVEGTSNPNLYWYRQAAGRGLQLLFYSVGIGQISSEVPQNLSASRPQDRQFILSSKKLLLSDSGFYLCAWSVGGGELFFGEGSRLTVL.

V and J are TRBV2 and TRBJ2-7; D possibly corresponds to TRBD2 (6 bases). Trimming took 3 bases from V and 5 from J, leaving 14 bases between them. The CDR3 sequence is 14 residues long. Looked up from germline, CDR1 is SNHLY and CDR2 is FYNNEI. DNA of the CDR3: TGTGCCAGCAGTGAGGGCGGGATTCGGCACGAGCAGTACTTC. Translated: CASSEGGIRHEQYF.

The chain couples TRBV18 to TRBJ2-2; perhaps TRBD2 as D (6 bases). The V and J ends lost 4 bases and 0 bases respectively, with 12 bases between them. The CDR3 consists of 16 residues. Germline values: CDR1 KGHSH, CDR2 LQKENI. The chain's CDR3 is CASSHRLATNTGELFF. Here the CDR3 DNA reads TGTGCCAGCTCACATAGGCTAGCGACGAACACCGGGGAGCTGTTTTTT.

CDR3 loop: CATCISGPGTDTQYF. In DNA form, the CDR3 reads TGTGCCACCTGTATCAGTGGTCCCGGGACAGATACGCAGTATTTT. The chain combines TRBV28 with TRBJ2-3, with D hard to call. With 10 bases removed from V and 3 bases from J, the gap between germline ends came to 20 bases. CDR3 length equals 15 residues. The germline gives CDR1 MDHEN, CDR2 SYDVKM.

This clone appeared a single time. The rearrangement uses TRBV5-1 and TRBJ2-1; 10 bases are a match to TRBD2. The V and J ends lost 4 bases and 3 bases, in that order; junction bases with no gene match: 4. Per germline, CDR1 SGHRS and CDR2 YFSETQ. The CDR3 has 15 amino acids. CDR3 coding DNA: TGCGCCAGCAGCCCCGGGACTAGCGTCTACAATGAGCAGTTCTTC. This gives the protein CASSPGTSVYNEQFF.

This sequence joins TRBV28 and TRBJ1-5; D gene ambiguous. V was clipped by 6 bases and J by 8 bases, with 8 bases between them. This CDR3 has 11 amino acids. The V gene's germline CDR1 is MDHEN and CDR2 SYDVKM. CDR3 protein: CASSQFKPQHF. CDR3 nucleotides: TGTGCCAGCAGCCAATTTAAGCCCCAGCATTTT.

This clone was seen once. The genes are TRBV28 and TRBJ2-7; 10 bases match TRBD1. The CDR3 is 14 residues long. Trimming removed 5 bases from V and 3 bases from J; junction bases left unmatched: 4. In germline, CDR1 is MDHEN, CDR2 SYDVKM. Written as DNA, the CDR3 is TGTGCCAGCAGTGGGACAGGGGTGTACTACGAGCAGTACTTC. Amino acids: CASSGTGVYYEQYF.